The clone carrying this T cell receptor (beta chain) was recorded only once. The antigen is undetermined. At one end the junction does not follow the germline gene, possibly because of a read error. TCRbeta libraries were built with three rounds of nested PCR, modified from ARM-PCR. TCRdb ran MiXCR on the multiplex PCR reads and lists one entry per CDR3 protein. Of 100,000 to 150,000 distinct CDR3 sequences listed, 55% to 75% are singletons. Germline V gene lookup returns CDR1 SQVTM and CDR2 ANQGSEA. The CDR3 length is 12 residues. The data derive from a study of tumor and adjacent non-tumor tissue in lung cancer. Study outcomes and limitations: Patients with more diverse tumor TCRs had worse survival. Significantly higher TCR diversity was found in tumor than normal lung. Normal lung showed higher cumulative top 100 clone frequency than tumor.

This sample's RNA came from whole unsorted tissue. This sequence originates from a man aged 25 to 45 with non-small cell lung cancer. The genes are TRBV29-1 and TRBJ2-3; D perhaps matches TRBD2 (5 bases). The sequenced sample consisted of lung tumor tissue. CDR3 sequence (DNA): TGCATCGTTGAGGGCGGTGAGGATACGCAGTATTTT. This encodes CIVEGGEDTQYF.